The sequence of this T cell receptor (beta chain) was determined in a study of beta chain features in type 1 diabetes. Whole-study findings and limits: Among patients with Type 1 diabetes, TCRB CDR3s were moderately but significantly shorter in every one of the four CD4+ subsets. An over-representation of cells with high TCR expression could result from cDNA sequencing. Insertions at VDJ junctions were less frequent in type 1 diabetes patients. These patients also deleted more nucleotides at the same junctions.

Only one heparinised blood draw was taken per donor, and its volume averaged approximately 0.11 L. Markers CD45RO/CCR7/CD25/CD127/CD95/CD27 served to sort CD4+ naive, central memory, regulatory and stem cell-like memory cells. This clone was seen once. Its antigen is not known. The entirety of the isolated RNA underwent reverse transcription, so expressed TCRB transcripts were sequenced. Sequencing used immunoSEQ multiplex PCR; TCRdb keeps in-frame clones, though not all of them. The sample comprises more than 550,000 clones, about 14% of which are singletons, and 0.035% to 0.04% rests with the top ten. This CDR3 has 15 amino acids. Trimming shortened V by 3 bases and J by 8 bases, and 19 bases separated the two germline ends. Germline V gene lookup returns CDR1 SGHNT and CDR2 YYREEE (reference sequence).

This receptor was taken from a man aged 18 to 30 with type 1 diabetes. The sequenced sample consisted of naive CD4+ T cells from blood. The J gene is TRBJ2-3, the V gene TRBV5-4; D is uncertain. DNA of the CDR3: TGTGCCAGCAGCTCGCCAGCATCGGGTGTTAGTACGCAGTATTTT. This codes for CASSSPASGVSTQYF.